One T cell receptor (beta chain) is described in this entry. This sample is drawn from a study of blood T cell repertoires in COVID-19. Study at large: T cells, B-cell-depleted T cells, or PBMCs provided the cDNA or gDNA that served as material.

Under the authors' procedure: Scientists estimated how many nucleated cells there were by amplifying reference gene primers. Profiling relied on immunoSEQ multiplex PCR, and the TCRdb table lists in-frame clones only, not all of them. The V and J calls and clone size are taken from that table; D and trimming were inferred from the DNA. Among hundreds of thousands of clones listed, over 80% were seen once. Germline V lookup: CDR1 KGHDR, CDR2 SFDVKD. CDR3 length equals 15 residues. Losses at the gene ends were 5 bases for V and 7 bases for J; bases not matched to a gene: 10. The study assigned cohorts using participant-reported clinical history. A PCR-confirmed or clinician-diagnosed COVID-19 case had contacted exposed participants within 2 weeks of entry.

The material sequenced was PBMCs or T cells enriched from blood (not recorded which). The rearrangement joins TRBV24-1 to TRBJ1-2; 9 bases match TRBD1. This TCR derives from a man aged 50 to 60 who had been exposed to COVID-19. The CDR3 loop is CATSATRTGASGYTF. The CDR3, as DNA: TGTGCCACCAGTGCCACCAGGACAGGGGCGAGTGGCTACACCTTC.